The table lists the clone carrying this T cell receptor beta chain with a few counts. The antigen is not known. In TCRdb, the 5' RACE reads were re-called with MiXCR into one record per CDR3 protein. The repertoire holds about 430,000 distinct CDR3 sequences, with approximately 24% as singletons. J lost 1 base, V lost 0 bases, and 3 bases had no gene match. This CDR3 region has 16 residues. CDR1 SGDLS and CDR2 YYNGEE come from the germline V gene. The data derive from a study of T-cell memory formation after mild COVID-19. Whole-study findings and limits: Clones which contracted sat mainly in CM and EM if CD4+, and in EMRA if CD8+.

V is TRBV9 and J is TRBJ2-2; 7 bases are a match to TRBD1. The sample consisted of PBMCs or a T cell subset sorted from them (not recorded which). The TCR sequence derives from an adult woman who had mild COVID-19 (a few samples of this study predate the infection). Cell type and time point are not known. CDR3 DNA sequence: TGTGCCAGCAGCGTAGGAGGGGGCGAGAACACCGGGGAGCTGTTTTTT. It yields the protein CASSVGGGENTGELFF.